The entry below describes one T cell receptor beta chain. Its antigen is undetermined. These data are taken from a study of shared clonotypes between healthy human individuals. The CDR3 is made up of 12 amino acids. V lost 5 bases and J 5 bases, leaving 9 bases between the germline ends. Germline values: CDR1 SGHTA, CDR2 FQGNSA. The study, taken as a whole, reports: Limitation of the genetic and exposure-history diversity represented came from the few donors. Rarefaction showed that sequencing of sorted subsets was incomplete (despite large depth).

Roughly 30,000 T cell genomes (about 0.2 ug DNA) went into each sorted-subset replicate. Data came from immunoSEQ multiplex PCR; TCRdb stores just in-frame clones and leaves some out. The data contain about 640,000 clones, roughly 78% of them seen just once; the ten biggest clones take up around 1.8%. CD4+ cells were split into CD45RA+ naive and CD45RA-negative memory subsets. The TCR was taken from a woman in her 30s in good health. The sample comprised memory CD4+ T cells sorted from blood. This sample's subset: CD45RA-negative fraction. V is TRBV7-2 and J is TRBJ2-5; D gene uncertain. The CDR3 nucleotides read TGTGCCAGCAGCAGTAGTGACGAGACCCAGTACTTC. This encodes CASSSSDETQYF.